A selection of T cell receptor beta chains follows, all from one sample in a study of T cell clonotyping in hematopoietic cell transplantation. Sequenced by immunoSEQ multiplex PCR; TCRdb stores in-frame clones only, minus some. The sample yields around 37,000 clones, 95% seen once. Sequencing was done on a sample of peripheral blood mononuclear cells. The receptors come from a man in his thirties or forties in good health. Some clones in this sample may be carry-over from other donors' samples. Both conserved end residues are part of each CDR3. D genes are given only for firm matches.

CDR3aa | CDR3nt | d_gene | j_gene | v_gene
CATSSRSYTQYF | TGTGCCACCAGCAGTCGGTCTTATACGCAGTATTTT | NA | TRBJ2-3 | TRBV15
CASSYSISLEAFF | TGTGCCAGCAGTTACTCGATATCCCTCGAAGCTTTCTTT | NA | TRBJ1-1 | TRBV6-5
CASSPNRGSPAFF | TGTGCCAGCAGTCCAAACAGGGGATCCCCAGCTTTCTTT | TRBD1 | TRBJ1-1 | TRBV6-5
CASSPTIRAETQYF | TGTGCCAGCAGCCCAACCATACGGGCAGAGACCCAGTACTTC | NA | TRBJ2-5 | TRBV5-6
CASSLGVGMEDTQYF | TGTGCCAGCAGCTTAGGTGTAGGGATGGAAGATACGCAGTATTTT | NA | TRBJ2-3 | TRBV11-3
CASSVNRGAGETQYF | TGTGCCAGCAGCGTTAATCGGGGGGCAGGTGAGACCCAGTACTTC | NA | TRBJ2-5 | TRBV2
CASSLASGPQETQYF | TGTGCCAGCAGCTTAGCTAGCGGGCCGCAAGAGACCCAGTACTTC | TRBD2 | TRBJ2-5 | TRBV7-2
CASSLGQETQYF | TGTGCCAGCAGCTTGGGCCAAGAGACCCAGTACTTC | NA | TRBJ2-5 | TRBV7-9
CASCLAGGNTEAFF | TGTGCCAGCTGCCTTGCCGGTGGGAACACTGAAGCTTTCTTT | NA | TRBJ1-1 | TRBV27
CASSPQGNTEAFF | TGCGCCAGCAGCCCCCAAGGGAACACTGAAGCTTTCTTT | NA | TRBJ1-1 | TRBV4-3
CASGSGLADIQYF | TGTGCTAGTGGTAGCGGACTAGCGGACATTCAGTACTTC | TRBD2 | TRBJ2-4 | TRBV12-5
CASSPLPYGYTF | TGTGCCAGCAGCCCGCTGCCCTATGGCTACACCTTC | NA | TRBJ1-2 | TRBV7-9